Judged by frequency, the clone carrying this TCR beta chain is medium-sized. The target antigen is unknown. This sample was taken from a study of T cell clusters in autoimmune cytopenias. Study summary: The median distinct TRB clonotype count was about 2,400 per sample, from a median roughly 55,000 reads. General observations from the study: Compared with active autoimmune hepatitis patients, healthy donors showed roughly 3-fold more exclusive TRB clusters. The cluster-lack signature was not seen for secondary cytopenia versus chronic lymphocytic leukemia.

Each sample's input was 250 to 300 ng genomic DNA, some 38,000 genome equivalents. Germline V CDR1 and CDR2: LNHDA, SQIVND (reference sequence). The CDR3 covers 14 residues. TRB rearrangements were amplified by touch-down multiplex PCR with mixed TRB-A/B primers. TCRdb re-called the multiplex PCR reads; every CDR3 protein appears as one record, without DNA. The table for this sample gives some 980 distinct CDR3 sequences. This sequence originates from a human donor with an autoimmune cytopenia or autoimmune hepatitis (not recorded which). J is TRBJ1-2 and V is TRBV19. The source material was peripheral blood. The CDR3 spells CASTSGGVGYGYTF.